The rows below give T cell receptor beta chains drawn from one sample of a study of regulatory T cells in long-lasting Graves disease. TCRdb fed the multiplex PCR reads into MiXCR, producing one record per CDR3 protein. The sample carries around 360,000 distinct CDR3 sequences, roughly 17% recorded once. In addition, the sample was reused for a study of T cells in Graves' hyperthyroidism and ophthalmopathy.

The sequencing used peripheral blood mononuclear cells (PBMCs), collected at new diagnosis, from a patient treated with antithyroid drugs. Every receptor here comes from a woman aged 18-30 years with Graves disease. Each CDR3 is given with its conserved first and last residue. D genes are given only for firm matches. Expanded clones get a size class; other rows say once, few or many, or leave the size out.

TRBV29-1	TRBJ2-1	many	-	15	CSVEGGPRSYNEQFF	TGCAGCGTTGAGGGGGGTCCCCGCTCCTACAATGAGCAGTTCTTC
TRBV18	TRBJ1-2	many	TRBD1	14	CASSPIGQDYGYTF	TGTGCCAGCTCACCGATCGGACAGGACTATGGCTACACCTTC
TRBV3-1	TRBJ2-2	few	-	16	CASNLLMEGAPGELLF	TGTGCCAGCAACTTACTAATGGAGGGGGCGCCCGGGGAGCTGCTTTTT
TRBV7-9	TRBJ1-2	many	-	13	CASRGPLDYGYTF	TGTGCCAGCAGAGGACCCCTTGACTATGGCTACACCTTC
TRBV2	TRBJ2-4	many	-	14	CASSDRRAKNIQYF	TGTGCCAGCAGTGACCGGAGGGCCAAAAACATTCAGTACTTC
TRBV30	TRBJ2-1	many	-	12	CAWTVNYNEQFF	TGTGCCTGGACTGTCAACTACAATGAGCAGTTCTTC
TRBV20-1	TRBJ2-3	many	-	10	CMLGSDTQYF	TGCATGTTGGGTTCAGATACGCAGTATTTT
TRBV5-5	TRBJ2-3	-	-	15	CAGSYRTDSTDTQYF	TGTGCCGGCAGCTACAGGACAGATAGCACAGATACGCAGTATTTT
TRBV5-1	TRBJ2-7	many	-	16	CASSLAAGTGRYEQYF	TGCGCCAGCAGCTTGGCGGCAGGGACGGGGAGATACGAGCAGTACTTC
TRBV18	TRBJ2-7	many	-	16	CASSPGSRPQEYEQYF	TGTGCCAGCTCACCAGGGTCCAGGCCTCAGGAATACGAGCAGTACTTC
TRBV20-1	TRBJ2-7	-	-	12	CSARDLGYEQYF	TGCAGTGCCCGGGACCTGGGCTACGAGCAGTACTTC
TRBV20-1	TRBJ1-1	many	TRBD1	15	CSAAPLQGRNTEAFF	TGCAGTGCTGCTCCCTTACAGGGGAGGAACACTGAAGCTTTCTTT
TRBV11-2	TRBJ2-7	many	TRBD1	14	CASSLDDRGYEQYF	TGTGCCAGCAGCTTAGATGACAGGGGGTACGAGCAGTACTTC
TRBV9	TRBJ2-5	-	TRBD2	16	CASSTRLAGGPKTQYF	TGTGCCAGCAGCACCCGACTAGCGGGAGGGCCGAAGACCCAGTACTTC
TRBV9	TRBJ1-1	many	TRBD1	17	CASSASGTGSVNTEAFF	TGTGCCAGCAGCGCATCGGGGACAGGGTCTGTCAACACTGAAGCTTTCTTT
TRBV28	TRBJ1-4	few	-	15	CASSPPGGRLEKLFF	TGTGCCAGCAGTCCCCCGGGGGGGCGCCTTGAAAAACTGTTTTTT
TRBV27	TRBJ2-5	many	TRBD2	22	CASSFRPRSGSGGNPHQETQYF	TGTGCCAGCAGTTTTAGGCCTAGGTCGGGTAGCGGGGGAAACCCCCACCAAGAGACCCAGTACTTC
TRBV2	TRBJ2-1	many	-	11	CASNGGNEQFF	TGTGCCAGCAACGGAGGAAATGAGCAGTTCTTC
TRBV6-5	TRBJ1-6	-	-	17	CASSSNGARPGNSPLHF	TGTGCCAGCAGTTCGAACGGGGCTAGACCGGGAAATTCACCCCTCCACTTT
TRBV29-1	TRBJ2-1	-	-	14	CSARIGYRGNEQFF	TGCAGCGCTCGAATAGGGTATCGGGGCAATGAGCAGTTCTTC
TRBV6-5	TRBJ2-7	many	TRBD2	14	CASSCLGGSCEQYF	TGTGCCAGCAGTTGTCTGGGGGGGAGTTGCGAGCAGTACTTC
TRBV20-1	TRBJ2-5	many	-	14	CSARDLRVQETQYF	TGCAGTGCTAGAGATTTGCGGGTTCAAGAGACCCAGTACTTC
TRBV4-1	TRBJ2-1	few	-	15	CASSQDQAGFSEQFF	TGCGCCAGCAGCCAAGATCAGGCAGGGTTCAGTGAGCAGTTCTTC
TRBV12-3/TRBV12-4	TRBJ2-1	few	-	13	CASSLLVGNEQFF	TGTGCCAGCAGTTTATTGGTGGGGAATGAGCAGTTCTTC
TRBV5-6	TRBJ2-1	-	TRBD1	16	CASSSPGTGGGNEQFF	TGTGCCAGCAGCTCCCCGGGGACAGGGGGGGGCAATGAGCAGTTCTTC
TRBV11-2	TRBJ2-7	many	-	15	CASSSWDVLGYEQYF	TGTGCCAGCAGCTCCTGGGACGTGCTTGGCTACGAGCAGTACTTC
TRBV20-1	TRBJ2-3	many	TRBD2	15	CSARGASGDTDTQYF	TGCAGTGCTAGAGGGGCTAGCGGGGACACAGATACGCAGTATTTT
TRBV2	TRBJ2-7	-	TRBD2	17	CASSPETSGGLSYEQYF	TGTGCCAGCAGTCCGGAGACTAGCGGGGGGCTCTCCTACGAGCAGTACTTC
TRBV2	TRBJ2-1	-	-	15	CASSADFNSYNEQFF	TGTGCCAGCAGTGCGGACTTCAACTCTTACAATGAGCAGTTCTTC
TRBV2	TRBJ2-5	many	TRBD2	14	CATKPTSGQETQYF	TGTGCCACCAAACCTACTAGCGGCCAAGAGACCCAGTACTTC
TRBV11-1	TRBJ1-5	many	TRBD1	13	CASSSQGGQPQHF	TGTGCCAGCAGTTCCCAGGGGGGTCAGCCCCAGCATTTT
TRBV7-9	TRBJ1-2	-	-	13	CASSLPGKLGYTF	TGTGCCAGCAGCTTACCGGGCAAACTTGGCTACACCTTC
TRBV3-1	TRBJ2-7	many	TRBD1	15	CASSQDPGTGGEQYF	TGTGCCAGCAGCCAAGATCCCGGGACAGGGGGCGAGCAGTACTTC
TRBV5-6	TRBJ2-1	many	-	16	CASSLSGTIFLNEQFF	TGTGCCAGCAGCTTGTCCGGGACCATATTTCTGAATGAGCAGTTCTTC
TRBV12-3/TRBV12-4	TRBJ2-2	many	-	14	CASSLQAGTGELFF	TGTGCCAGCAGTTTACAGGCGGGTACCGGGGAGCTGTTTTTT
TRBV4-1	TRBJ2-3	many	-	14	CASSQPTRTDTQYF	TGCGCCAGCAGCCAACCGACACGCACAGATACGCAGTATTTT
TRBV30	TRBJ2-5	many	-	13	CAWSGPTAETQYF	TGTGCCTGGAGTGGTCCCACGGCAGAGACCCAGTACTTC
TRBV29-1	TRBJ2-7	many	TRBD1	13	CSVDGQGRYEQYF	TGCAGCGTTGACGGACAGGGTCGCTACGAGCAGTACTTC
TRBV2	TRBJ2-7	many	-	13	CASSEGSGYEQYF	TGTGCCAGCAGTGAAGGGTCGGGCTACGAGCAGTACTTC
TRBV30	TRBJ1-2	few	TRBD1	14	CACRPGTGGIGYTF	TGTGCCTGCCGCCCCGGGACAGGGGGCATTGGCTACACCTTC
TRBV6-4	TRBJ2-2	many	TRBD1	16	CASSDSGQGNTGELFF	TGTGCCAGCAGTGACTCGGGACAGGGGAACACCGGGGAGCTGTTTTTT
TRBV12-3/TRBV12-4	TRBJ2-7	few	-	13	CASSTYGSYEQYF	TGTGCCAGCAGTACTTACGGGTCCTACGAGCAGTACTTC
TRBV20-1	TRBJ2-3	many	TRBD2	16	CSASSTASGMGATQYF	TGCAGTGCAAGCAGTACGGCTAGCGGGATGGGTGCTACGCAGTATTTT
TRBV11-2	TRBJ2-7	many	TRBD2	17	CASSADHPGLAGSEQYF	TGTGCCAGCAGCGCCGACCATCCGGGACTAGCGGGTAGCGAGCAGTACTTC
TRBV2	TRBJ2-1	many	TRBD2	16	CASSDSWGGRDNEQFF	TGTGCCAGCAGTGATTCCTGGGGCGGGAGGGACAATGAGCAGTTCTTC
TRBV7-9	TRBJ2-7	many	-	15	CASSVTGGGTYEQYF	TGTGCCAGCAGCGTAACAGGGGGGGGGACCTACGAGCAGTACTTC
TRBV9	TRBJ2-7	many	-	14	CASSPPWSPYEQYF	TGTGCCAGCAGCCCACCCTGGTCCCCCTACGAGCAGTACTTC
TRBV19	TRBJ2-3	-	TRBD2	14	CASRGGSRTDTQYF	TGTGCCAGTAGGGGCGGGAGTCGTACAGATACGCAGTATTTT
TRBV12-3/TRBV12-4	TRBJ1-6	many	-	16	CASRKRSTEQASPLHF	TGTGCCAGCAGAAAACGCTCGACGGAACAAGCCTCACCCCTCCACTTT
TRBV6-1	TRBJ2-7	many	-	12	CASSGFRGEQYF	TGTGCCAGCAGTGGATTCCGTGGCGAGCAGTACTTC
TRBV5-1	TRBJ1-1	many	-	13	CASSLGAGFEAFF	TGCGCCAGCAGCTTGGGGGCAGGCTTTGAAGCTTTCTTT
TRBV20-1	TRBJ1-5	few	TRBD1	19	CSARKGQGVLKPSNQPQHF	TGCAGTGCTAGAAAGGGACAGGGGGTTCTCAAACCTAGCAATCAGCCCCAGCATTTT
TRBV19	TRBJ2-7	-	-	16	CASSISGQGLSYEQYF	TGTGCCAGTAGTATTAGCGGCCAGGGTTTGTCCTACGAGCAGTACTTC
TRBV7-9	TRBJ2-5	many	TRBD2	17	CASSPRLLREGRETQYF	TGTGCCAGCAGCCCCCGGCTGTTGCGGGAGGGCCGGGAGACCCAGTACTTC
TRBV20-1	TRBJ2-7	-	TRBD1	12	CSCPGQDYEQYF	TGCAGTTGCCCGGGACAGGACTACGAGCAGTACTTC
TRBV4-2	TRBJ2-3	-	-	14	CASSLDHGGEEQYF	TGTGCCAGCAGCCTAGATCACGGCGGGGAGGAGCAGTATTTT
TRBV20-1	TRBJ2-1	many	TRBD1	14	CSATGTDAYNEQFF	TGCAGTGCCACCGGGACAGACGCCTACAATGAGCAGTTCTTC
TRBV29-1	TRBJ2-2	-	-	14	CSALSQENTGELFF	TGCAGCGCCCTATCACAGGAGAACACCGGGGAGCTGTTTTTT
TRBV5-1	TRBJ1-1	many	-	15	CASSASGQRNTEAFF	TGCGCCAGCAGCGCCTCGGGGCAGCGCAACACTGAAGCTTTCTTT